The present TCR beta chain was sequenced within a study of early T cells in non-severe SARS-CoV-2 infection. CDR1 and CDR2 (germline): DFQATT, SNEGSKA (reference sequence). The CDR3 has 14 residues. V was clipped by 1 base and J by 2 bases; unmatched bases: 2. This clonotype showed up many times. One entry per CDR3 protein, called by TCRdb with MiXCR from the 5' RACE reads. The sample contains around 27,000 distinct CDR3 sequences, around 7% of which appear only once. The genes are TRBV20-1 and TRBJ2-5; 9 bases are a match to TRBD1. The TCR was taken from an adult who was a healthcare worker with PCR-confirmed SARS-CoV-2 infection or an uninfected control (not recorded which). The sample was whole blood. CDR3 nucleotide sequence: TGCAGTGCTAGAGGGGGGACAGGGCAAGAGACCCAGTACTTC. It encodes CSARGGTGQETQYF.